The 29 T cell receptor beta chains below all came from one sample that was sequenced in a study of human T cells and chemical hapten exposure (dated by TCRdb to 2020 to 2022). The meaning of the sample's time point label: pre-sensitization, week 0. Interpreted using the paper, the treatment or condition label stands for: therapeutic diphenylcyclopropenone sensitization with weekly scalp DPC. Libraries were prepared through RACE. The data were produced on a NextSeq 500. The public reads were run again by TCRdb, first through fastp at Q25 and then through MiXCR, and only productive beta chains were kept. Each entry is one CDR3 protein sequence, shown with its most common DNA and genes. The sample table contains 280,000 or so distinct CDR3 sequences; only one count was recorded for approximately 7.5% of them. 0.9% to 1.5% of the sample is taken by the ten largest. This specimen was whole blood, taken in connection with sensitization to the hapten diphenylcyclopropenone (DPC). Every receptor here comes from a man aged 18 to 30 with alopecia areata. Some clones in this sample may be carry-over from other donors' samples.

J is TRBJ1-2 and V is TRBV27; D not resolved. Per the germline V gene, CDR1 is MNHEY and CDR2 is SMNVEV (reference sequence). The V end was cut by 2 bases, the J end by 7 bases, with 14 bases between. There are 14 residues in the CDR3. CDR3 loop: CASSLIRGWAGYTF. The CDR3 bases are TGTGCCAGCAGTTTAATCCGGGGATGGGCTGGCTACACCTTC.

The sample holds a few counts of this clonotype. This sequence joins TRBV20-1 and TRBJ2-7, with 7 bases that match TRBD1. V was pared by 5 bases and J by 6 bases, with 4 bases of the junction left unmatched. Germline CDR1 is DFQATT and CDR2 is SNEGSKA (reference sequence). The CDR3 runs to 11 residues. CDR3: CSAQTGFEQYV. In DNA form, the CDR3 reads TGCAGTGCTCAGACAGGGTTCGAGCAGTACGTC.

V usage is TRBV2 and J usage is TRBJ2-5; 10 bases are a match to TRBD2. CDR1 SNHLY and CDR2 FYNNEI come from the germline V gene. The V segment lost 8 bases and the J segment 5 bases; nucleotides outside the gene matches: 5. CDR3 length: 13 amino acids. CDR3 protein: CASRLAGAETQYF. Here the CDR3 DNA reads TGTGCCAGCCGCCTAGCGGGGGCTGAGACCCAGTACTTC.

This clonotype was seen many times. The chain combines TRBV7-2 with TRBJ1-1, with D tentatively TRBD1 (5 bases). The CDR3 extends over 15 amino acids. V gave up 1 base and J gave up 4 bases, with 13 bases separating them. Germline V CDR1 and CDR2: SGHTA, FQGNSA. The CDR3: CASSLGDWGGTEAFF. As DNA, the CDR3 is TGTGCCAGCAGCTTAGGGGATTGGGGCGGCACTGAAGCTTTCTTT.

This clonotype was observed a handful of times. The V and J genes are TRBV6-5 and TRBJ2-7; 8 nucleotides agree with TRBD1. Per the germline V gene, CDR1 is MNHEY and CDR2 is SVGAGI. The CDR3 loop spans 14 amino acids. The ends lost 8 bases at V and 7 bases at J; junction bases unmatched: 13. Written as DNA, the CDR3 is TGTGCCAGCGCCCCCGGGGACAGGACCCATGAGCAGTACGTC. As protein: CASAPGDRTHEQYV.

This clonotype was counted a few times. The chain employs TRBV29-1 and TRBJ1-2; D is possibly TRBD1 (6 bases). The germline CDR1 and CDR2 sequences are SQVTM and ANQGSEA. Between the trimmed V and J ends, which lost 4 bases and 9 bases, there was a span of 18 bases. The CDR3 runs 13 residues. The CDR3 sequence: CSVALDRRIRYTF. DNA of the CDR3: TGCAGCGTTGCCCTCGACAGGCGGATCCGCTACACCTTC.

This clonotype was counted between two and nine times. The chain uses TRBV12-3 or TRBV12-4 and TRBJ1-1; D is unresolved. Trimming left V 6 bases short and J 1 base short, with 9 bases between. The CDR3 runs 13 residues. This CDR3 reads CASRIRQNTEAFF. CDR3 DNA sequence: TGTGCCAGCAGGATCCGACAGAACACTGAAGCTTTCTTT.

This chain uses TRBV6-2 or TRBV6-3 with TRBJ2-1, with D possibly TRBD1 on 6 matching bases. This CDR3 is 15 amino acids long. V dropped 2 bases and J dropped 1 base, with 9 bases sitting between them. The germline V gene has CDR1 MNHEY and CDR2 SVGEGT. The CDR3 sequence is CASSYGQGSYNEQFF. The DNA of the CDR3 is TGTGCCAGCAGTTACGGTCAGGGGTCCTACAATGAGCAGTTCTTC.

This clonotype was seen more than once but under ten times. The rearrangement joins TRBV7-9 to TRBJ1-6, with D perhaps TRBD1 (5 bases). The V end lost 3 bases, the J end lost 8 bases, and 11 bases lay between the germline ends. The length of the CDR3 is 14 residues. Germline V gene data show CDR1 as SEHNR and CDR2 as FQNEAQ (reference sequence). CDR3 sequence reads: CASSLGGDDSPLHF. In DNA, the CDR3 is TGTGCCAGCAGCTTGGGCGGGGACGATTCACCCCTCCACTTT.

The rearrangement links TRBV29-1 to TRBJ2-4, with D possibly being TRBD1 (5 bases). Germline CDR1 and CDR2: SQVTM and ANQGSEA. Between the trimmed V and J ends, which lost 4 bases and 2 bases, there was a span of 6 bases. This CDR3 comprises 12 residues. The CDR3 coding sequence is TGCAGCGTTGGACAGACCAAAAACATTCAGTACTTC. It codes for CSVGQTKNIQYF.

The rearrangement joins TRBV10-3 to TRBJ2-5; D assignment may be TRBD1 or TRBD2 (5 bases each). This CDR3 spans 13 amino acids. Trimming took off 3 bases at V and 2 bases at J, with 7 bases between the two ends. From germline, CDR1 is ENHRY and CDR2 SYGVKD. This CDR3 is CAISDEGQETQYF. In DNA, the CDR3 is TGTGCCATCAGTGATGAGGGGCAAGAGACCCAGTACTTC.

There are many counts of this clonotype. The chain is built from TRBV7-3 and TRBJ2-3; D tentatively fits TRBD1 or TRBD2 (5 bases each). The CDR3 is 14 residues long. Trimming cost V 1 base and J 4 bases, with 9 bases left between them. From germline, CDR1 is SGHTA and CDR2 FQGTGA. The CDR3 DNA reads TGTGCCAGCAGCTTAAACGAGGGGCCAGATACGCAGTATTTT. Its protein product is CASSLNEGPDTQYF.

V is TRBV7-9 and J is TRBJ2-3, with a possible D match to TRBD1 (6 bases). The germline V gene encodes CDR1 SEHNR and CDR2 FQNEAQ (reference sequence). Trimming removed 1 base from V and 4 bases from J, with 15 bases in between. The CDR3 runs to 16 residues. CDR3 region: CASSLGGGGRADTQYF. The CDR3 nucleotides read TGTGCCAGCAGCTTAGGAGGTGGGGGCCGCGCAGATACGCAGTATTTT.

The sample holds a few counts of this clonotype. For the CDR3, the DNA is TGTGCCAGCCAGTTCTCTACAGGAAACACTGAAGCTTTCTTT. Residues: CASQFSTGNTEAFF. The chain employs TRBV2 and TRBJ1-1, with D maybe TRBD1 (5 bases). With 8 bases removed from V and 2 bases from J, the gap between germline ends came to 15 bases. Germline-derived CDR1 and CDR2 are SNHLY and FYNNEI. This CDR3 is built from 14 residues. The full variable domain, its missing parts supplied by reference TRBV2 and TRBJ1-1, is EPEVTQTPSHQVTQMGQEVILRCVPISNHLYFYWYRQILGQKVEFLVSFYNNEISEKSEIFDDQFSVERPDGSNFTLKIRSTKLEDSAMYFCASQFSTGNTEAFFGQGTRLTVV.

This clonotype was detected many times. The rearrangement uses TRBV29-1 and TRBJ2-3; D is unclear. Germline values: CDR1 SQVTM, CDR2 ANQGSEA. The V gene lost 6 bases and the J gene lost 1 base, with 14 bases spanning the gap. CDR3 length: 14 amino acids. The CDR3 nucleotides are TGCAGCGTCGAACAGACTTTTGGCACAGATACGCAGTATTTT. Translating gives CSVEQTFGTDTQYF.

This clonotype showed up many times. J is TRBJ2-1 and V is TRBV7-2; D gene unclear. V was trimmed by 1 base and J by 6 bases, leaving 4 bases between them. Germline V gene data show CDR1 as SGHTA and CDR2 as FQGNSA. The CDR3 has 12 amino acids. The CDR3 reads CASSLDSNEQFF. In nucleotides, the CDR3 is TGTGCCAGCAGCTTAGACAGCAATGAGCAGTTCTTC.

This clonotype turned up a few times. The V gene is TRBV20-1, the J gene TRBJ2-6; a weak D match, TRBD1 (6 bases). Germline CDR1 and CDR2: DFQATT and SNEGSKA (reference sequence). The V end lost 3 bases, the J end lost 0 bases, and 12 bases lay between the germline ends. The CDR3 runs to 16 residues. DNA of the CDR3: TGCAGTGCTAGTCAGGGGCGGAGCTCTGGGGCCAACGTCCTGACTTTC. This gives the protein CSASQGRSSGANVLTF.

This clonotype was found a few times. The J gene is TRBJ1-2, the V gene TRBV9; D is undetermined. This CDR3 is built from 15 residues. CDR1 and CDR2 from the germline V gene are SGDLS and YYNGEE. The V gene lost 0 bases and the J gene lost 1 base, with 10 bases spanning the gap. DNA of the CDR3: TGTGCCAGCAGCGTAGGAAGGCTTAATAACTATGGCTACACCTTC. Encoded protein: CASSVGRLNNYGYTF. The full variable domain, rest sourced from reference TRBV9 and TRBJ1-2, is DSGVTQTPKHLITATGQRVTLRCSPRSGDLSVYWYQQSLDQGLQFLIQYYNGEERAKGNILERFSAQQFPDLHSELNLSSLELGDSALYFCASSVGRLNNYGYTFGSGTRLTVV.

This clonotype was seen ten or more times. The chain has TRBV28 and TRBJ1-2; no clear D gene. Trimming stripped 7 bases from V and 4 bases from J, with 13 bases between. The CDR3 has 13 residues. CDR1 is MDHEN and CDR2 is SYDVKM in the germline V gene. CDR3 amino acids: CASKLYGFYGYTF. The CDR3 coding sequence is TGTGCCAGCAAACTTTACGGATTCTATGGCTACACCTTC.

This clonotype was counted at least ten times. This sequence joins TRBV5-1 and TRBJ2-5; TRBD1 agrees at 11 bases. The CDR3 covers 15 residues. Losses at the gene ends were 3 bases for V and 2 bases for J; bases not matched to a gene: 3. Germline lookup yields CDR1 SGHRS and CDR2 YFSETQ. Written as DNA, the CDR3 is TGCGCCAGCAGCTGGACAGGGGGCCAACAAGAGACCCAGTACTTC. It yields the protein CASSWTGGQQETQYF.

This CDR3 is CASSLLAGGPTDTQYF. CDR3 sequence (DNA): TGTGCCAGCAGCCTACTAGCGGGGGGTCCCACAGATACGCAGTATTTT. This chain joins TRBV12-3 or TRBV12-4 and TRBJ2-3; 12 bases align to TRBD2. Trimming took 6 bases from V and 2 from J; bases not matched to a gene: 6. The CDR3 is made up of 16 amino acids.

This clonotype was detected many times. The V call is TRBV7-9, the J call TRBJ2-7; D is ambiguous. The CDR3 length is 11 residues. Germline CDR1 is SEHNR and CDR2 is FQNEAQ (reference sequence). V was cut by 2 bases and J by 3 bases, with 2 bases left in between. The CDR3 DNA is TGTGCCAGCAGCTTATACTACGAGCAGTACGTC. Translation gives CASSLYYEQYV.

This clonotype has more than one count but fewer than ten. This rearrangement joins TRBV3-1 to TRBJ2-2; TRBD2 matches 11 bases. Trimming at V came to 4 bases and at J to 0 bases, leaving 4 bases not matched to a gene. The CDR3 is 17 amino acids. In germline, CDR1 is LGHDT, CDR2 YNNKEL (reference sequence). CDR3 coding DNA: TGTGCCAGCAGCCTCCGACTAGCGGGGACGAACACCGGGGAGCTGTTTTTT. Residues: CASSLRLAGTNTGELFF.

This clonotype was seen more than once but under ten times. V is TRBV7-8 and J is TRBJ2-5; 9 bases align to TRBD1. The CDR3 has 15 amino acids. Germline V gives CDR1 SGHVS, CDR2 FQNEAQ. After removal of 6 bases from V and 1 base from J, the junction contained 6 bases not matched to a gene. The CDR3 loop reads CASRPPTGGQETQYF. The CDR3 bases are TGTGCCAGCAGACCGCCGACAGGGGGCCAAGAGACCCAGTACTTC.

This clonotype has more than one count but fewer than ten. The chain combines TRBV7-9 with TRBJ2-5, with D tentatively TRBD1 (6 bases). Trimming left V 5 bases short and J 3 bases short, with 13 bases between. Germline V gives CDR1 SEHNR, CDR2 FQNEAQ (reference sequence). CDR3 length equals 14 residues. CDR3 DNA: TGTGCCAGCAGCACAGGGCCCCGGAAAGAGACCCAGTACTTC. Amino acid sequence: CASSTGPRKETQYF.

The chain employs TRBV5-5 and TRBJ1-2; no definite D call. The CDR3 is 15 residues long. V lost 4 bases to trimming and J lost 4 bases, with 17 bases between them. CDR1 and CDR2 from the germline V gene are SGHKS and YYEKEE (reference sequence). CDR3 sequence reads: CASSPDPEGRYGYTF. As DNA, the CDR3 is TGTGCCAGCAGCCCAGACCCCGAGGGCCGCTATGGCTACACCTTC. Drawing the rest from reference TRBV5-5 and TRBJ1-2, the complete variable domain is DAGVTQSPTHLIKTRGQQVTLRCSPISGHKSVSWYQQVLGQGPQFIFQYYEKEERGRGNFPDRFSARQFPNYSSELNVNALLLGDSALYLCASSPDPEGRYGYTFGSGTRLTVV.

This chain joins TRBV6-1 and TRBJ2-7; D unresolved. The germline CDR1 and CDR2 sequences are MNHNS and SASEGT. The CDR3 is 11 residues long. V was cut by 2 bases and J by 5 bases, with 4 bases left in between. The CDR3 spells CASSELNEQYF. The CDR3 DNA is TGTGCCAGCAGTGAATTAAACGAGCAGTACTTC.

This clonotype was found many times. The V call is TRBV7-6, the J call TRBJ2-2; no definite D call. Germline V CDR1 and CDR2: SGHVS, FNYEAQ. V was cut by 3 bases and J by 4 bases, with 6 bases left in between. The CDR3 is 13 residues long. The CDR3 here is CASSFEGTGELFF. The CDR3 nucleotides are TGTGCCAGCAGCTTTGAAGGCACCGGGGAGCTGTTTTTT.

This clonotype has a count of ten or more. The chain carries TRBV4-3 and TRBJ1-2, with a possible D match to TRBD1 (5 bases). Germline V lookup: CDR1 LGHNA, CDR2 YSLEER. The CDR3 totals 13 residues. The germline V and J ends were trimmed by 0 bases and 4 bases, with 6 bases remaining between them. CDR3 region: CASSQDRAYGYTF. The CDR3 bases are TGCGCCAGCAGCCAAGACAGGGCCTATGGCTACACCTTC.